This TCR beta chain was sequenced for a study of beta chain features in type 1 diabetes. Study in general: Sorted cells examined across all samples numbered 107,917,701.

All of the isolated RNA was reverse transcribed, so expressed TCRB transcripts were sequenced. Here immunoSEQ multiplex PCR was the method, and the copy in TCRdb shows in-frame clones only, minus some. The table includes around 450,000 clones, approximately 10% detected once. V lost 8 bases and J lost 6; bases outside the gene matches: 4. This CDR3 has 13 residues. The germline V gene has CDR1 MNHEY and CDR2 SVGAGI. The rearrangement joins TRBV6-5 to TRBJ2-1, with TRBD1 identical over 10 bases. Sequencing was performed on naive CD4+ T cells from blood. This sequence originates from a woman younger than 35 in good health. CDR3 sequence (DNA): TGTGCCAGCGGGCGGACAGGGGGCAATGAGCAGTTCTTC. Protein: CASGRTGGNEQFF.